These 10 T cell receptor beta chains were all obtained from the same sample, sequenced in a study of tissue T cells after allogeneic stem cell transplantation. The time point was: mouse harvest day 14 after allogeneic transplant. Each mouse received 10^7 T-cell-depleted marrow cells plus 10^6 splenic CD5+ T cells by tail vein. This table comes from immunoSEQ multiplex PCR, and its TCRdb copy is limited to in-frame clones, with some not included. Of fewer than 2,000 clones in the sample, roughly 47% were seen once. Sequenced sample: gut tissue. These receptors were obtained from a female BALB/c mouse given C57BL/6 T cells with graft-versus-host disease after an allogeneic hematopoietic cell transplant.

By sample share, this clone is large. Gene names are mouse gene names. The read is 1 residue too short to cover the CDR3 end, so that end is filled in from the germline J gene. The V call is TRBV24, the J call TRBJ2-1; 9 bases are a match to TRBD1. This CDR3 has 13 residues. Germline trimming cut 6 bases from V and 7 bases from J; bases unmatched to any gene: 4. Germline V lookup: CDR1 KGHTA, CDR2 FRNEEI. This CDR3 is CASRGQGGAEQFF. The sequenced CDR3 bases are TGTGCCAGCAGGGGACAGGGCGGAGCTGAGCAGTTC.

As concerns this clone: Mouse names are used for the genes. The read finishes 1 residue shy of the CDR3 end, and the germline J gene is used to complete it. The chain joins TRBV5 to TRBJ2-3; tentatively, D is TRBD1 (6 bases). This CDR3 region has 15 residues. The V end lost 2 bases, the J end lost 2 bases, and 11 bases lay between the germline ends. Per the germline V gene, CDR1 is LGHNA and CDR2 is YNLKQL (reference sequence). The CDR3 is CASSQTGKNAETLYF. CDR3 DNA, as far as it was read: TGTGCCAGCAGCCAAACAGGGAAGAATGCAGAAACGCTGTAT.

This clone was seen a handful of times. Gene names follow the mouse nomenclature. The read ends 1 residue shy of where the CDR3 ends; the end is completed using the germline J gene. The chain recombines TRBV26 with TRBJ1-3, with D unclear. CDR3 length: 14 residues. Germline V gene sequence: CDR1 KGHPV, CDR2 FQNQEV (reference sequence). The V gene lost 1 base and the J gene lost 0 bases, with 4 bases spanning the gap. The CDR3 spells CASSLYNSGNTLYF. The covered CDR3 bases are TGTGCCAGCAGTCTGTACAATTCTGGAAATACGCTCTAT.

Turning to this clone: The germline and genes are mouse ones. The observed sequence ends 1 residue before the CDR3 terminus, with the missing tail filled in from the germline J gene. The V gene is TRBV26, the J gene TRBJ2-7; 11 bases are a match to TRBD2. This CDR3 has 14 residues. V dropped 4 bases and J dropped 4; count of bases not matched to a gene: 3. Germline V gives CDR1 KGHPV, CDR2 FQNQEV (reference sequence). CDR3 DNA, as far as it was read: TGTGCCAGCAGTCGCCGGGACTGGGGGTATGAACAGTAC. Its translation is CASSRRDWGYEQY. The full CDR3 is CASSRRDWGYEQYF.

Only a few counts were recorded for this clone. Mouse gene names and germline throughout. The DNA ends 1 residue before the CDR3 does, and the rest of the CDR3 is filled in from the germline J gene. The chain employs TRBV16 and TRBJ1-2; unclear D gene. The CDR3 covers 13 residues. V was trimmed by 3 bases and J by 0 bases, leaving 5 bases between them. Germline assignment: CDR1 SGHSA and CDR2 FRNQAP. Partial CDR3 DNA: TGTGCAAGCAGCTTTACAACAAACTCCGACTACACC. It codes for CASSFTTNSDYT. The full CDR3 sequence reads CASSFTTNSDYTF.

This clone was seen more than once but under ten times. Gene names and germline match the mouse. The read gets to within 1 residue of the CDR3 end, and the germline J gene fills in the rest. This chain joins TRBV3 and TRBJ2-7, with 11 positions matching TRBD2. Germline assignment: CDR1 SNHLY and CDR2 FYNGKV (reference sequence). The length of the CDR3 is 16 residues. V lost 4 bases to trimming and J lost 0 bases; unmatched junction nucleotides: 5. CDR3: CASSSRLGGSSYEQYF. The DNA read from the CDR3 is TGTGCCAGCAGCTCACGACTGGGGGGGAGCTCCTATGAACAGTAC. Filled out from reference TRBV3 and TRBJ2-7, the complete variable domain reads GPKVLQIPSHQIIDMGQMVTLNCDPVSNHLYFYWYKQILGQQMEFLVNFYNGKVMEKSKLFKDQFSVERPDGSYFTLKIQPTALEDSAVYFCASSSRLGGSSYEQYFGPGTRLTVL.

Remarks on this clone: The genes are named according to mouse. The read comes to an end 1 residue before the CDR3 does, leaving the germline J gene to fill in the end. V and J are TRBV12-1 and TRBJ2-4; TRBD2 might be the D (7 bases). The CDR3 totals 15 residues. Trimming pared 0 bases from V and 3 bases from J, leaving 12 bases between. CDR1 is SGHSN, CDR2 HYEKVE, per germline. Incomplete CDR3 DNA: TGTGCCAGCTCTCTCGGTGGGGGGCGGCAAAACACCTTGTAC. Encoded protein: CASSLGGGRQNTLY. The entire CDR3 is CASSLGGGRQNTLYF. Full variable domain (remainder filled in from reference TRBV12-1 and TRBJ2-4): DSGVVQSPRHIIKEKGGRSVLTCIPISGHSNVVWYQQTLGKELKFLIQHYEKVERDKGFLPSRFSVQQFDDYHSEMNMSALELEDSAMYFCASSLGGGRQNTLYFGAGTRLSVL.

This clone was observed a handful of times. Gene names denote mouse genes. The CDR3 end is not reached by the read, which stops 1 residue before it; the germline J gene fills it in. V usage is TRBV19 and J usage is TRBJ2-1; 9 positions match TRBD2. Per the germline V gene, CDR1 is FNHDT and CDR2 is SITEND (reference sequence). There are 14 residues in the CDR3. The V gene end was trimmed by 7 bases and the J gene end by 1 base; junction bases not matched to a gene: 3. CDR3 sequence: CASRDWENYAEQFF. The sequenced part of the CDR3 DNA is TGTGCCAGCCGGGACTGGGAGAACTATGCTGAGCAGTTC.

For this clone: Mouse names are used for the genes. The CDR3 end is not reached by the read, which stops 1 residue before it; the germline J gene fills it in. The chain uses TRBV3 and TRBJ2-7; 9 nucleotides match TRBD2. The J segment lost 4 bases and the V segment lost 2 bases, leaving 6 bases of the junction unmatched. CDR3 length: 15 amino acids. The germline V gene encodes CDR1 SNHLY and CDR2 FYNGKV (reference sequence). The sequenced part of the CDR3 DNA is TGTGCCAGCAGCTTAAGAGGTGGGGGGGCTTATGAACAGTAC. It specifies CASSLRGGGAYEQY. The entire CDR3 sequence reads CASSLRGGGAYEQYF.

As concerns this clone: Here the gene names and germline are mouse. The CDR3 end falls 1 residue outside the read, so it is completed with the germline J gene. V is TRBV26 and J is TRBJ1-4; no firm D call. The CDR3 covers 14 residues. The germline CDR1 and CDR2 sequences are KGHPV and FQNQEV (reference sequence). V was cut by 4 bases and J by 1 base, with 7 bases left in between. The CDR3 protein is CASSPTYSNERLFF. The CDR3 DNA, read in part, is TGTGCCAGCAGTCCGACATATTCCAACGAAAGATTATTT.